The 20 T cell receptor beta chains presented below share a single source sample, sequenced in a study of shared clonotypes between healthy human individuals. This table comes from immunoSEQ multiplex PCR, and its TCRdb copy is limited to in-frame clones, with some not included. The repertoire consists of about 690,000 clones, with 90% occurring once and the leading ten covering around a third. The sample comprised memory CD8+ T cells from PBMCs. Described subset: CD45RO+ cells pooled with CCR7-negative TemRA cells. These receptors all stem from a man younger than 30 in good health. Some clones in this sample may be carry-over from other donors' samples.

The rearrangement joins TRBV29-1 to TRBJ1-1, with D unclear. This CDR3 has 10 residues. Per germline, CDR1 SQVTM and CDR2 ANQGSEA. V was shortened by 4 bases and J by 6 bases, with 6 bases between the two germline ends. The DNA of the CDR3 is TGCAGCGTTGTGACGGCTGAAGCTTTCTTT. Translating it yields CSVVTAEAFF. The entire variable domain, with the rest obtained from reference TRBV29-1 and TRBJ1-1, is as follows: SAVISQKPSRDICQRGTSLTIQCQVDSQVTMMFWYRQQPGQSLTLIATANQGSEATYESGFVIDKFPISRPNLTFSTLTVSNMSPEDSSIYLCSVVTAEAFFGQGTRLTVV.

CDR3 bases: TGTGCCAGCAGTGAAGTGGGTGGGGGAACGGAGACCCAGTACTTC. Its translation: CASSEVGGGTETQYF. This rearrangement joins TRBV2 to TRBJ2-5; D tentatively fits TRBD1 or TRBD2 (5 bases each). The length of the CDR3 is 15 residues. Looked up from germline, CDR1 is SNHLY and CDR2 is FYNNEI. Trimming cost V 1 base and J 5 bases, with 14 bases left between them. Full variable domain (rest looked up from reference TRBV2 and TRBJ2-5): EPEVTQTPSHQVTQMGQEVILRCVPISNHLYFYWYRQILGQKVEFLVSFYNNEISEKSEIFDDQFSVERPDGSNFTLKIRSTKLEDSAMYFCASSEVGGGTETQYFGPGTRLLVL.

This rearrangement joins TRBV28 to TRBJ2-5, with D tentatively TRBD2 (6 bases). V was cut by 3 bases and J by 2 bases, with 16 bases left in between. The germline V gene encodes CDR1 MDHEN and CDR2 SYDVKM. CDR3 length: 16 amino acids. The CDR3 reads CASSFTLGSVQETQYF. The CDR3 coding sequence is TGTGCCAGCAGTTTCACCCTCGGGAGCGTACAAGAGACCCAGTACTTC. The full variable domain, its missing parts supplied by reference TRBV28 and TRBJ2-5, is DVKVTQSSRYLVKRTGEKVFLECVQDMDHENMFWYRQDPGLGLRLIYFSYDVKMKEKGDIPEGYSVSREKKERFSLILESASTNQTSMYLCASSFTLGSVQETQYFGPGTRLLVL.

The J gene is TRBJ2-7, the V gene TRBV10-3; D uncertain. Per the germline V gene, CDR1 is ENHRY and CDR2 is SYGVKD. The CDR3 has 11 amino acids. The ends were cut back, 10 bases at V and 4 bases at J, with 11 bases in the middle. The CDR3 sequence is CATLEVYEQYF. The CDR3 DNA is TGTGCCACACTTGAGGTATACGAGCAGTACTTC.

J is TRBJ2-4 and V is TRBV29-1; D gene ambiguous. This CDR3 contains 14 residues. Germline loops: CDR1 SQVTM, CDR2 ANQGSEA. The ends were cut back, 5 bases at V and 3 bases at J, with 14 bases in the middle. This CDR3 is CSVPSRMDKNIQYF. The CDR3 DNA sequence: TGCAGCGTTCCAAGTAGGATGGACAAAAACATTCAGTACTTC.

The chain carries TRBV7-8 and TRBJ2-7; 7 bases align to TRBD2. Germline V gene data show CDR1 as SGHVS and CDR2 as FQNEAQ. V shed 4 bases, J shed 6 bases, and the junction held 12 bases outside the gene matches. This CDR3 has 15 amino acids. The CDR3 loop is CASSSTVAGVLEQYF. The DNA for the CDR3 is TGTGCCAGCAGCTCTACGGTGGCGGGAGTTCTCGAGCAGTACTTC.

This rearrangement joins TRBV9 to TRBJ1-1; 7 bases are a match to TRBD1. Trimming cost V 3 bases and J 3 bases; bases outside gene matches: 5. The CDR3 extends over 14 amino acids. Looked up from germline, CDR1 is SGDLS and CDR2 is YYNGEE. The DNA for the CDR3 is TGTGCCAGCAGCGGAAAACAGGGGTACACTGAAGCTTTCTTT. Translating gives CASSGKQGYTEAFF.

The chain joins TRBV9 to TRBJ2-6; TRBD1 aligns across 8 bases. The CDR3 runs 19 residues. Germline CDR1 is SGDLS and CDR2 is YYNGEE. V shed 0 bases and J 4 bases; nucleotides not matched to a gene: 12. CDR3 sequence (DNA): TGTGCCAGCAGCGTAGCAGTGGACAGGGTGCCTCTCGGGGCCAACGTCCTGACTTTC. This gives the protein CASSVAVDRVPLGANVLTF.

The chain couples TRBV28 to TRBJ2-1; D might be TRBD2 (5 bases). This CDR3 comprises 13 residues. Germline V gene data show CDR1 as MDHEN and CDR2 as SYDVKM. V lost 3 bases and J lost 15, with 18 bases in between. DNA for the CDR3: TGTGCCAGCAGTTTTGCTAGCTCGGGGATGTGGTTCTTC. Its translation is CASSFASSGMWFF.

The J gene is TRBJ2-7, the V gene TRBV4-1; D call uncertain. Germline V gene lookup returns CDR1 MGHRA and CDR2 YSYEKL. Deletions cut 1 base from V and 5 bases from J, with 12 bases between. The CDR3 has 14 amino acids. Written as DNA, the CDR3 is TGCGCCAGCAGCCAAGTAGGAACCCACCACGAGCAGTACTTC. It specifies CASSQVGTHHEQYF.

The rearrangement links TRBV7-9 to TRBJ2-3; a possible D gene is TRBD1 (5 bases). V shed 2 bases and J shed 5 bases, with 11 bases lying between them. The CDR3 contains 14 residues. Germline V gives CDR1 SEHNR, CDR2 FQNEAQ (reference sequence). The CDR3 DNA sequence: TGTGCCAGCAGCTTACTCCTGGGGCAAGATACGCAGTATTTT. Translating gives CASSLLLGQDTQYF. The full variable domain, rest sourced from reference TRBV7-9 and TRBJ2-3, is DTGVSQNPRHKITKRGQNVTFRCDPISEHNRLYWYRQTLGQGPEFLTYFQNEAQLEKSRLLSDRFSAERPKGSFSTLEIQRTEQGDSAMYLCASSLLLGQDTQYFGPGTRLTVL.

The genes are TRBV7-9 and TRBJ2-5, with a weak D call TRBD1 (5 bases). V was cut by 6 bases and J by 5 bases, with 13 bases left in between. The CDR3 runs 13 residues. The V gene's germline CDR1 is SEHNR and CDR2 FQNEAQ (reference sequence). DNA for the CDR3: TGTGCCAGCAGGGTGCAGGGTAATGAGACCCAGTACTTC. It yields the protein CASRVQGNETQYF.

The chain employs TRBV11-2 and TRBJ2-1; 13 positions agree with TRBD2. The germline CDR1 and CDR2 sequences are SGHAT and FQNNGV. Trimming cost V 2 bases and J 8 bases; bases outside gene matches: 9. The CDR3 is 17 residues long. The CDR3 DNA reads as TGTGCCAGCAGCTTATCCCGGGGACTAGCGGGAAGCGATGAGCAGTTCTTC. This codes for CASSLSRGLAGSDEQFF. Supplemented by reference TRBV11-2 and TRBJ2-1, the full variable domain reads EAGVAQSPRYKIIEKRQSVAFWCNPISGHATLYWYQQILGQGPKLLIQFQNNGVVDDSQLPKDRFSAERLKGVDSTLKIQPAKLEDSAVYLCASSLSRGLAGSDEQFFGPGTRLTVL.

The rearrangement uses TRBV7-6 and TRBJ2-7; TRBD1 matches 7 bases. With V trimmed by 5 bases and J by 7 bases, 8 bases remained unmatched. CDR3 length equals 13 residues. CDR1 and CDR2 from the germline V gene are SGHVS and FNYEAQ. CDR3 coding DNA: TGTGCCAGCAGCGCGACAGGGATGCGGGAGCAGTACTTC. This sequence encodes CASSATGMREQYF.

This rearrangement joins TRBV7-8 to TRBJ2-1; D ambiguous. The CDR3 consists of 13 residues. Per the germline V gene, CDR1 is SGHVS and CDR2 is FQNEAQ. Between the trimmed V and J ends, which lost 5 bases and 0 bases, there was a span of 5 bases. Here the CDR3 DNA reads TGTGCCAGCAGCCCCAGCTCCTACAATGAGCAGTTCTTC. Encoded protein: CASSPSSYNEQFF. The full variable domain, in which reference TRBV7-8 and TRBJ2-1 provide the parts outside the CDR3, is GAGVSQSPRYKVAKRGQDVALRCDPISGHVSLFWYQQALGQGPEFLTYFQNEAQLDKSGLPSDRFFAERPEGSVSTLKIQRTQQEDSAVYLCASSPSSYNEQFFGPGTRLTVL.

The chain recombines TRBV11-2 with TRBJ1-3; D uncertain. Germline lookup yields CDR1 SGHAT and CDR2 FQNNGV. V gave up 5 bases and J gave up 4 bases, with 9 bases separating them. The CDR3 runs 13 residues. For the CDR3, the DNA is TGTGCCAGCAGCGTCATTCCGGGAAACACCATATATTTT. Encoded protein: CASSVIPGNTIYF.

This clone was counted at least ten times. V gene TRBV29-1 combines with J gene TRBJ1-2; possibly TRBD1 for D (6 bases). V lost 7 bases and J lost 4, with 19 bases in between. The germline gives CDR1 SQVTM, CDR2 ANQGSEA. The CDR3 is 14 residues long. The CDR3 region has the DNA TGCAGCGCCGAAGCTCCGGGACACGTCTATGGCTACACCTTC. It codes for CSAEAPGHVYGYTF.

The CDR3 here is CASSAGTRETQYF. The CDR3 DNA reads as TGTGCCAGCAGTGCCGGGACCCGGGAGACCCAGTACTTC. This rearrangement joins TRBV28 to TRBJ2-5; D tentatively reads TRBD1 or TRBD2 (5 bases each). V was cut by 5 bases and J by 5 bases, with 12 bases left in between. The CDR3 totals 13 residues. Germline CDR1 is MDHEN and CDR2 is SYDVKM.

This rearrangement joins TRBV27 to TRBJ2-7; D is unclear. Per the germline V gene, CDR1 is MNHEY and CDR2 is SMNVEV (reference sequence). V was cut by 4 bases and J by 6 bases, with 7 bases left in between. CDR3 length: 11 amino acids. CDR3 loop: CASSSPREQYF. For the CDR3, the DNA is TGTGCCAGCAGTTCCCCCCGCGAGCAGTACTTC.

The chain employs TRBV14 and TRBJ2-7, with D maybe TRBD2 (6 bases). This CDR3 comprises 21 residues. The V gene's germline CDR1 is SGHDN and CDR2 FVKESK. V dropped 3 bases and J dropped 0 bases, with 30 bases sitting between them. The CDR3 sequence is CASSHSLFGASESQSSYEQYF. Written as DNA, the CDR3 is TGTGCCAGCAGCCATTCTCTATTTGGTGCTAGCGAGTCCCAAAGCTCCTACGAGCAGTACTTC.